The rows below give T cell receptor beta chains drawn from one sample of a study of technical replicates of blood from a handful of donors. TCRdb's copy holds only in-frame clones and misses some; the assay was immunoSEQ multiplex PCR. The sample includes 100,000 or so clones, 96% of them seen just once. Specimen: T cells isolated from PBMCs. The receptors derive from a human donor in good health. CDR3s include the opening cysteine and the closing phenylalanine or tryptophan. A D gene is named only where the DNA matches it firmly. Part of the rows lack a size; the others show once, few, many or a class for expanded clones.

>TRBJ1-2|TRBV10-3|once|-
CAISESTTGYGYTF
TGTGCCATCAGTGAGTCGACAACAGGATACGGCTACACCTTC
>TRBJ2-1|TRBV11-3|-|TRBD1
CASSSDRGAYNEQFF
TGTGCCAGCAGCTCGGACAGGGGGGCCTACAATGAGCAGTTCTTC
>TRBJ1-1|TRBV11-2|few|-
CASSLQGSGAEAFF
TGTGCCAGCAGCTTACAGGGATCGGGCGCTGAAGCTTTCTTT
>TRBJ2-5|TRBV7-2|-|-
CASSLENREETQYF
TGTGCCAGCAGCTTAGAAAACAGGGAAGAGACCCAGTACTTC
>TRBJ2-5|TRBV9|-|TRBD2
CASSVARTSGETQYF
TGTGCCAGCAGCGTAGCTAGAACTAGCGGAGAGACCCAGTACTTC
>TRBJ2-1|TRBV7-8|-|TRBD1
CASSAPTGTGNYNEQFF
TGTGCCAGCAGCGCCCCTACCGGGACAGGGAACTACAATGAGCAGTTCTTC
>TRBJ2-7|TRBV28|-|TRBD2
CASSQGGGRASGYEQYF
TGTGCCAGCAGTCAGGGGGGCGGGAGGGCCTCCGGTTACGAGCAGTACTTC
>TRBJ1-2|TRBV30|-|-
CAWRRRAGTANYGYTF
TGTGCCTGGAGACGTAGGGCGGGGACCGCTAACTATGGCTACACCTTC
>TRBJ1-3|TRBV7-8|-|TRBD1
CASSSTGNSGNTIYF
TGTGCCAGCAGCTCGACAGGGAACTCTGGAAACACCATATATTTT
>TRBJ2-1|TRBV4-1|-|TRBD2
CASSQSGSSYNEQFF
TGCGCCAGCAGCCAAAGCGGGAGCTCCTACAATGAGCAGTTCTTC
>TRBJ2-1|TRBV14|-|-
CASSHHERRSYNEQFF
TGTGCCAGCAGCCATCACGAGCGGAGATCCTACAATGAGCAGTTCTTC
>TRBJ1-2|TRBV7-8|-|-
CASSIDRLGGYTF
TGTGCCAGCAGCATTGACCGACTAGGTGGCTACACCTTC
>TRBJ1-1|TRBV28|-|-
CASSPFSMNTEAFF
TGTGCCAGCAGTCCCTTTTCTATGAACACTGAAGCTTTCTTT
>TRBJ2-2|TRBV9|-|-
CASSGFERSTGELFF
TGTGCCAGCAGCGGTTTCGAGAGATCCACCGGGGAGCTGTTTTTT
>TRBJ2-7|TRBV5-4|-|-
CASSLTDEQYF
TGTGCCAGCAGCTTGACTGACGAGCAGTACTTC
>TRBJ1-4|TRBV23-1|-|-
CASSLRVFNEKLFF
TGCGCCAGCAGCTTGAGGGTATTTAATGAAAAACTGTTTTTT
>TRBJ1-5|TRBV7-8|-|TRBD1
CASSLADRTSNQPQHF
TGTGCCAGCAGCTTAGCGGACAGGACCAGCAATCAGCCCCAGCATTTT
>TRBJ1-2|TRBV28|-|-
CASSPIYRTVYGYTF
TGTGCCAGCAGTCCTATATACCGGACAGTCTATGGCTACACCTTC
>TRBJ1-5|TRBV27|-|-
CASSTGNQPQHF
TGTGCCAGCAGTACAGGAAATCAGCCCCAGCATTTT
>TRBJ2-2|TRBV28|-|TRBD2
CASSFHFLVDSGENTGELFF
TGTGCCAGCAGTTTCCATTTCCTCGTGGATAGCGGGGAGAACACCGGGGAGCTGTTTTTT
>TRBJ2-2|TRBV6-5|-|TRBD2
CASSYSGRRNTGELFF
TGTGCCAGCAGTTACTCCGGGAGGAGGAACACCGGGGAGCTGTTTTTT
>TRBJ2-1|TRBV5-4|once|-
CASSIGVVYNEQFF
TGTGCCAGCAGCATCGGGGTGGTTTACAATGAGCAGTTCTTC
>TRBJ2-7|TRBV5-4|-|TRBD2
CASRTGLAGTSYEQYF
TGTGCCAGCCGAACGGGACTAGCGGGGACCTCCTACGAGCAGTACTTC
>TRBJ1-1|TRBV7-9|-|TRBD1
CASSSGTGAEAFF
TGTGCCAGCAGCTCCGGGACAGGGGCTGAAGCTTTCTTT
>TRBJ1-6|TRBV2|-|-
CASSERQGGGAYNSLLHF
TGTGCCAGCAGTGAACGCCAGGGTGGGGGCGCTTATAATTCACTCCTCCACTTT
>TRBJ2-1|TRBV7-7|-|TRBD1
CASSLGWSTGDEQFF
TGTGCCAGCAGCTTAGGTTGGTCCACAGGGGATGAGCAGTTCTTC
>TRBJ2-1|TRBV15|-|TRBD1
CATSRARRTGIFGAYNEQFF
TGTGCCACCAGCAGAGCCCGACGGACAGGGATATTTGGAGCCTACAATGAGCAGTTCTTC
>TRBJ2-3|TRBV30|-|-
CAWSAFTDTQYF
TGTGCCTGGAGTGCCTTCACAGATACGCAGTATTTT
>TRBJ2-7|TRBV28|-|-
CASSLGGRTSYEQYF
TGTGCCAGCAGTTTAGGGGGCAGGACTTCCTACGAGCAGTACTTC
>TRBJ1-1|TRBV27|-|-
CASSFGGLNTEAFF
TGTGCCAGCAGTTTCGGGGGTCTGAACACTGAAGCTTTCTTT
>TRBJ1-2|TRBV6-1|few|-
CAGSMQGYGYTF
TGTGCCGGGAGCATGCAAGGGTATGGCTACACCTTC
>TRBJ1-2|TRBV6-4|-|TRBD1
CASRKTGAQERSYGYTF
TGTGCCAGCAGGAAGACAGGGGCACAAGAGAGGAGCTATGGCTACACCTTC